The 29 T cell receptor beta chains reported below all come from one sample, sequenced in a study of T cells in Graves' hyperthyroidism and ophthalmopathy. The source material, RNA transcripts, was used to amplify TCR beta CDR3 regions. First-round RT-PCR with HTBI primers amplified the TCR CDR3 region. A single record per CDR3 protein comes from TCRdb applying MiXCR to the multiplex PCR reads. Among roughly 740,000 distinct CDR3 sequences, about 16% were seen once, and the ten largest hold about 8.4%. Sequenced sample: blood. These receptors were collected from a man aged 18 to 30 with Graves' hyperthyroidism.

This clonotype was counted between two and nine times. This may arise from a read error, as a much more abundant clone is one base away. The chain has TRBV28 and TRBJ1-5; D unresolved. Germline V lookup: CDR1 MDHEN, CDR2 SYDVKM. The CDR3 totals 14 residues. CDR3 sequence reads: CVSSFLLPGQPQHF. CDR3 nucleotide sequence: TGTGTCAGCAGTTTCCTACTTCCGGGGCAGCCCCAGCATTTT.

The V call is TRBV12-5, the J call TRBJ1-1, with 7 bases lining up with TRBD1. The germline CDR1 and CDR2 sequences are LGHNT and FRNRAP. This CDR3 is 15 amino acids long. V lost 7 bases, J lost 4 bases, and 12 bases stayed unmatched. CDR3 protein: CASAEQGRWSTEAFF. CDR3 DNA: TGTGCTAGTGCCGAACAGGGGCGTTGGTCCACTGAAGCTTTCTTT.

There are many counts of this clonotype. The chain joins TRBV20-1 to TRBJ2-5; D ambiguous. Trimming took off 4 bases at V and 2 bases at J, with 11 bases between the two ends. The CDR3 spans 13 residues. Germline CDR1 reads DFQATT; CDR2 reads SNEGSKA (reference sequence). The CDR3 sequence: CSATGLNQETQYF. The CDR3 bases are TGCAGTGCTACCGGGCTAAATCAAGAGACCCAGTACTTC.

Only a few counts were recorded for this clonotype. This sequence joins TRBV6-2 or TRBV6-3 and TRBJ2-7, with D possibly called TRBD1 or TRBD2 (5 bases each). V shed 8 bases and J shed 1 base, with 12 bases lying between them. This CDR3 region has 13 residues. The germline V gene has CDR1 MNHEY and CDR2 SVGEGT. The CDR3 here is CASRLGVSYEQYF. For the CDR3, the DNA is TGTGCCAGCCGTCTGGGGGTTTCCTACGAGCAGTACTTC.

The V and J genes are TRBV29-1 and TRBJ2-7, with TRBD1 identical over 9 bases. After removal of 7 bases from V and 6 bases from J, the junction contained 10 bases not matched to a gene. From germline, CDR1 is SQVTM and CDR2 ANQGSEA. There are 13 residues in the CDR3. The CDR3 loop reads CSARDRVSSEQYF. The DNA of the CDR3 is TGCAGCGCCCGGGACAGGGTGTCTTCCGAGCAGTACTTC.

This clonotype appeared many times. The CDR3 region is CASSQPPRDTQYF. The CDR3 DNA reads TGTGCCAGCAGCCAGCCTCCAAGGGATACGCAGTATTTT. The chain joins TRBV7-3 to TRBJ2-3; D gene uncertain. Germline values: CDR1 SGHTA, CDR2 FQGTGA. CDR3 length equals 13 residues. V shed 5 bases and J shed 6 bases, with 12 bases lying between them.

The chain joins TRBV9 to TRBJ1-1, with 7 bases fitting TRBD1. The length of the CDR3 is 15 residues. The germline gives CDR1 SGDLS, CDR2 YYNGEE. The V and J ends lost 4 bases and 4 bases, in that order; junction bases with no gene match: 10. CDR3 sequence (DNA): TGTGCCAGCAGCACCCGCGACAGGGCTGGCACTGAAGCTTTCTTT. Protein product: CASSTRDRAGTEAFF.

The J gene is TRBJ1-2, the V gene TRBV7-2, with D possibly matching TRBD1 (6 bases). Germline-derived CDR1 and CDR2 are SGHTA and FQGNSA. This CDR3 has 15 residues. The V end lost 3 bases, the J end lost 6 bases, and 17 bases lay between the germline ends. The CDR3 coding sequence is TGTGCCAGCAGCTTGGGGGCATCAGGGCCTAATGGCTACACCTTC. This gives the protein CASSLGASGPNGYTF.

This clonotype has more than one count but fewer than ten. The V and J genes are TRBV12-3 or TRBV12-4 and TRBJ2-1, with 11 bases aligning to TRBD1. V gave up 2 bases and J gave up 7 bases; unmatched junction bases: 19. This CDR3 comprises 20 residues. The CDR3 DNA is TGTGCCAGCAGTTTACCCCGGACAGGGGGCTGGCGGGAGGGCTCTAATGAGCAGTTCTTC. This translates into CASSLPRTGGWREGSNEQFF.

This clonotype was seen a handful of times. The chain combines TRBV3-1 with TRBJ2-7; no reliable D call. The CDR3 runs 14 residues. CDR1 and CDR2 from the germline V gene are LGHDT and YNNKEL (reference sequence). Trimming removed 5 bases at V and 5 bases at J, with 16 bases between. CDR3 protein: CASSSGESLHEQYF. CDR3 nucleotides: TGTGCCAGCAGCTCAGGAGAAAGTCTCCACGAGCAGTACTTC.

This clonotype was observed at least ten times. The chain recombines TRBV11-2 with TRBJ2-1; 10 bases fit TRBD2. Germline CDR1 and CDR2: SGHAT and FQNNGV. Germline trimming cut 5 bases from V and 3 bases from J; bases unmatched to any gene: 4. The CDR3 consists of 15 residues. The CDR3: CASSDGLADYNEQFF. As DNA, the CDR3 is TGTGCCAGCAGCGACGGACTAGCGGACTACAATGAGCAGTTCTTC.

The genes are TRBV24-1 and TRBJ1-2; perhaps TRBD1 as D (6 bases). V was cut by 4 bases and J by 7 bases, with 15 bases left in between. From germline, CDR1 is KGHDR and CDR2 SFDVKD. This CDR3 spans 14 amino acids. CDR3 residues: CATSDRGPTGGYTF. In DNA, the CDR3 is TGTGCCACCAGTGACCGGGGACCGACAGGTGGCTACACCTTC.

The rearrangement uses TRBV28 and TRBJ1-1, with a weak D call TRBD1 (5 bases). V was cut by 5 bases and J by 2 bases, with 15 bases left in between. This CDR3 is 15 amino acids long. CDR1 and CDR2 (germline): MDHEN, SYDVKM. CDR3 sequence reads: CASSPSRVLNTEAFF. The CDR3 DNA reads TGTGCCAGCAGTCCATCCAGGGTGCTCAACACTGAAGCTTTCTTT.

In this sample, this clonotype turned up once. This clone may be a read error of a much larger clone one base away. The CDR3 loop is CASHPARTSGRPPGYNGQFF. The CDR3 DNA reads as TGTGCCAGCCACCCCGCGAGGACTAGCGGGAGACCCCCTGGGTACAATGGGCAGTTCTTC. The chain recombines TRBV12-3 or TRBV12-4 with TRBJ2-1; TRBD2 agrees at 13 bases. The CDR3 has 20 residues.

The chain uses TRBV19 and TRBJ2-1; the D is unclear. The germline gives CDR1 LNHDA, CDR2 SQIVND (reference sequence). V lost 4 bases to trimming and J lost 6 bases, with 10 bases between them. This CDR3 is built from 13 residues. As DNA, the CDR3 is TGTGCCAGTAGTACCGGACCCACCAATGAGCAGTTCTTC. It specifies CASSTGPTNEQFF.

This clonotype was detected a few times. The gene calls are TRBV19 and TRBJ2-2, with 10 bases fitting TRBD2. The CDR3 covers 16 residues. Trimming took 7 bases from V and 4 from J; bases not matched to a gene: 9. Germline V gives CDR1 LNHDA, CDR2 SQIVND (reference sequence). This chain's CDR3 is CASKGEREGSTGELFF. The CDR3 region has the DNA TGTGCCAGTAAGGGGGAGCGGGAGGGAAGCACCGGGGAGCTGTTTTTT. Using reference TRBV19 and TRBJ2-2 for the parts outside the CDR3, the full variable domain is DGGITQSPKYLFRKEGQNVTLSCEQNLNHDAMYWYRQDPGQGLRLIYYSQIVNDFQKGDIAEGYSVSREKKESFPLTVTSAQKNPTAFYLCASKGEREGSTGELFFGEGSRLTVL.

In regard to this clonotype: A much more abundant neighbour one base away suggests this may be a read error. Here the CDR3 DNA reads TGTGCCCGCTCACCTCTAGGACAGGGACCCTCCTACGAGCAGTACTTC. It encodes CARSPLGQGPSYEQYF. This chain connects TRBV18 to TRBJ2-7; TRBD1 matches 8 bases. Germline lookup yields CDR1 KGHSH and CDR2 LQKENI. The CDR3 has 16 amino acids.

This clonotype appeared a few times. The chain joins TRBV5-8 to TRBJ2-1, with 9 nucleotides matching TRBD1. From germline, CDR1 is SGHTS and CDR2 YDEGEE. The CDR3 length is 14 residues. With 7 bases clipped from V and 1 base from J, the junction kept 3 bases outside the gene matches. The chain's CDR3 is CASGTGTSYNEQFF. The DNA of the CDR3 is TGTGCCAGCGGGACAGGGACATCCTACAATGAGCAGTTCTTC.

The chain uses TRBV6-5 and TRBJ2-7; D remains ambiguous. Looked up from germline, CDR1 is MNHEY and CDR2 is SVGAGI. The CDR3 spans 12 residues. V lost 0 bases and J lost 5, with 5 bases in between. The DNA of the CDR3 is TGTGCCAGCAGTTACTCACCTAACGAGCAGTACTTC. Protein product: CASSYSPNEQYF.

This clonotype was counted between two and nine times. V usage is TRBV3-1 and J usage is TRBJ2-1; 8 nucleotides match TRBD2. CDR1 LGHDT and CDR2 YNNKEL come from the germline V gene (reference sequence). Trimming cost V 3 bases and J 0 bases; bases outside gene matches: 4. This CDR3 has 16 amino acids. CDR3 sequence: CASSHLAGSSYNEQFF. CDR3 nucleotide sequence: TGTGCCAGCAGCCACCTAGCGGGTAGCTCCTACAATGAGCAGTTCTTC.

V is TRBV2 and J is TRBJ2-1; D uncertain. Germline CDR1 SNHLY, CDR2 FYNNEI. CDR3 size: 13 residues. V gave up 10 bases and J gave up 7 bases, with 17 bases separating them. CDR3 DNA sequence: TGTGCCATCCACGGGCTAGTCGTAAATGAGCAGTTCTTC. It is translated as CAIHGLVVNEQFF. The whole variable domain, filled in from reference TRBV2 and TRBJ2-1, reads EPEVTQTPSHQVTQMGQEVILRCVPISNHLYFYWYRQILGQKVEFLVSFYNNEISEKSEIFDDQFSVERPDGSNFTLKIRSTKLEDSAMYFCAIHGLVVNEQFFGPGTRLTVL.

This clonotype was recorded a few times. V usage is TRBV24-1 and J usage is TRBJ2-1; the D gene is possibly TRBD1 (6 bases). Per germline, CDR1 KGHDR and CDR2 SFDVKD. V dropped 1 base and J dropped 9 bases, with 9 bases sitting between them. The CDR3 totals 13 residues. The chain's CDR3 is CATSDLRGGEQFF. In DNA form, the CDR3 reads TGTGCCACCAGTGATTTACGAGGGGGTGAGCAGTTCTTC.

The rearrangement uses TRBV14 and TRBJ1-1; D might be TRBD1 (5 bases). There are 15 residues in the CDR3. Germline-derived CDR1 and CDR2 are SGHDN and FVKESK. Trimming cost V 2 bases and J 2 bases, with 12 bases left between them. As DNA, the CDR3 is TGTGCCAGCAGCCAAATGTGGGGCTCCAACACTGAAGCTTTCTTT. It yields the protein CASSQMWGSNTEAFF.

The J gene is TRBJ2-3, the V gene TRBV24-1; D could derive from TRBD1 or TRBD2 (5 bases each). The V end lost 5 bases, the J end lost 4 bases, and 9 bases lay between the germline ends. Germline V gene lookup returns CDR1 KGHDR and CDR2 SFDVKD. This CDR3 region has 13 residues. CDR3 bases: TGTGCCACCAGTGGGGGGAGCGCAGATACGCAGTATTTT. Amino acid sequence: CATSGGSADTQYF.

The chain has TRBV2 and TRBJ1-1, with a tentative D call TRBD1 (5 bases). The CDR3 has 13 amino acids. Trimming removed 6 bases from V and 3 bases from J, with 11 bases in between. Per germline, CDR1 SNHLY and CDR2 FYNNEI. The CDR3: CASRLVGDTEAFF. DNA of the CDR3: TGTGCCAGCAGGCTGGTAGGGGACACTGAAGCTTTCTTT. The whole variable domain, filled in from reference TRBV2 and TRBJ1-1, reads EPEVTQTPSHQVTQMGQEVILRCVPISNHLYFYWYRQILGQKVEFLVSFYNNEISEKSEIFDDQFSVERPDGSNFTLKIRSTKLEDSAMYFCASRLVGDTEAFFGQGTRLTVV.

This clonotype appeared many times. This chain uses TRBV5-6 with TRBJ1-1, with 8 bases lining up with TRBD1. With 2 bases clipped from V and 5 bases from J, the junction kept 5 bases outside the gene matches. Looked up from germline, CDR1 is SGHDT and CDR2 is YYEEEE. The CDR3 contains 14 residues. CDR3 DNA sequence: TGTGCCAGCAGCTTCGGACAGGGTGTTACTGAAGCTTTCTTT. This codes for CASSFGQGVTEAFF.

J is TRBJ2-7 and V is TRBV29-1; no clear D gene. V was shortened by 7 bases and J by 0 bases, with 16 bases between the two germline ends. The CDR3 has 14 amino acids. CDR1 SQVTM and CDR2 ANQGSEA come from the germline V gene. The CDR3 DNA reads TGCAGCGGACTCGTGGGCCTACACTCCTACGAGCAGTACTTC. It encodes CSGLVGLHSYEQYF.

V usage is TRBV12-3 or TRBV12-4 and J usage is TRBJ2-1; D is unresolved. The CDR3 loop spans 16 amino acids. The V and J ends lost 4 bases and 0 bases respectively, with 13 bases between them. The DNA for the CDR3 is TGTGCCAGCAGTTCCGGACGGCGAAGCTCCTACAATGAGCAGTTCTTC. This encodes CASSSGRRSSYNEQFF.

There are a few counts of this clonotype. The V gene is TRBV9, the J gene TRBJ2-5; tentative D call: TRBD2 (5 bases). V dropped 3 bases and J dropped 5 bases, with 23 bases sitting between them. The CDR3 sequence is 17 residues long. Looked up from germline, CDR1 is SGDLS and CDR2 is YYNGEE. Here the CDR3 reads CASSEREGGTPTETQYF. CDR3 in DNA: TGTGCCAGCAGCGAGAGGGAAGGTGGTACTCCGACTGAGACCCAGTACTTC.